The entry below describes one T cell receptor beta chain. Between the trimmed V and J ends, which lost 1 base and 0 bases, there was a span of 11 bases. The germline V gene has CDR1 SGHTA and CDR2 FQGNSA. The CDR3 loop spans 16 amino acids. The sample originates from a study of control samples from healthy donors and cancer patients. The protocol was immunoSEQ multiplex PCR, while the TCRdb copy is restricted to in-frame clones and leaves out a portion. The top ten clones hold roughly 21% of a sample with about 89,000 clones, roughly nine tenths of them seen once. The TCR originated in a man aged 30-40 years in good health. What was sequenced was blood. The chain has TRBV7-2 and TRBJ2-3; D not resolved. The CDR3: CASSLVSGFSTDTQYF. The DNA for the CDR3 is TGTGCCAGCAGCTTAGTGTCGGGTTTTAGCACAGATACGCAGTATTTT.